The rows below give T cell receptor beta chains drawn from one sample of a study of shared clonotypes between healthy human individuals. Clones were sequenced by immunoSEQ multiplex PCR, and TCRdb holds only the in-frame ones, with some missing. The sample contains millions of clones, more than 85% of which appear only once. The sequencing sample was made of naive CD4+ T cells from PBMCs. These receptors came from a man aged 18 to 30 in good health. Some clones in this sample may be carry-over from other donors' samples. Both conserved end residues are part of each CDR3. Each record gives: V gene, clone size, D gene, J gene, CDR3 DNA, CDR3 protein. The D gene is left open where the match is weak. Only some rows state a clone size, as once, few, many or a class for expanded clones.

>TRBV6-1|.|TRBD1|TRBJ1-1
TGTGCCAGCAGAAAGACAGGGGTAGATGACACTGAAGCTTTCTTT
CASRKTGVDDTEAFF
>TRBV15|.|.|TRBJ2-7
TGTGCCACCAGCAGAGGAGGCCAGCCGACCTACGAGCAGTACTTC
CATSRGGQPTYEQYF
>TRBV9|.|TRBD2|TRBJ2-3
TGTGCCAGCAGCGTAAGGGTAGCGGGAGCCCCAGATACGCAGTATTTT
CASSVRVAGAPDTQYF
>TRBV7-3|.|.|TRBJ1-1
TGTGCCAGCAGCTTACTAGGGATGAACACTGAAGCTTTCTTT
CASSLLGMNTEAFF
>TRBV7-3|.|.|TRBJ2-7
TGTGCCAGCAGCTCCGAGGGGGGCTACGAGCAGTACTTC
CASSSEGGYEQYF
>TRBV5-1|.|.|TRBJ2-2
TGCGCCAGCACCCCGGCTAGCGAAAACACCGGGGAGCTGTTTTTT
CASTPASENTGELFF
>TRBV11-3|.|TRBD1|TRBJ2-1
TGTGCCAGCAGCTTAGGGACAGGTGCCTACAATGAGCAGTTCTTC
CASSLGTGAYNEQFF
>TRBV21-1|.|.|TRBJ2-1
TGTGCCAGCAGCAAAGTGGCTAGCGGACCTCTCGGTGAAAATGAGCAGTTCTTC
CASSKVASGPLGENEQFF
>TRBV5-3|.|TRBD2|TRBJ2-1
TGTGCCAGAAGCACTCTAGCGGGAGGACCATACAATGAGCAGTTCTTC
CARSTLAGGPYNEQFF
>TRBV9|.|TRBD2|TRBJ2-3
TGTGCCAGCAGCGAGATAGCGGGACCAGATACGCAGTATTTT
CASSEIAGPDTQYF
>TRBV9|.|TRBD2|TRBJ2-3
TGTGCCAGCAGCGAACGGGAGGCTAGCACAGATACGCAGTATTTT
CASSEREASTDTQYF
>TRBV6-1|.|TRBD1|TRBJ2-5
TGTGCCAGCAGTAAAACAGGGGCCGGGGAGACCCAGTACTTC
CASSKTGAGETQYF
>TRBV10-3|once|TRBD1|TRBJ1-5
TGTGCCATCGGATCCGGGACAGGGACCTCAACGTCAAATCAGCCCCAGCATTTT
CAIGSGTGTSTSNQPQHF
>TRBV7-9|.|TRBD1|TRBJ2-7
TGTGCCAGCAGCCTACCGGGACAGCGAGACTACGAGCAGTACTTC
CASSLPGQRDYEQYF
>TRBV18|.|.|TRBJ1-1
TGTGCCAGCTCACCCCAACAGTCCTTCATGAACACTGAAGCTTTCTTT
CASSPQQSFMNTEAFF
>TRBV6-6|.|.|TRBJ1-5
TGTGCCAGCAGTCAGACAGCTTCATATAGCAATCAGCCCCAGCATTTT
CASSQTASYSNQPQHF
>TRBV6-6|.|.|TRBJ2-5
TGTGCCAGCAGTCCCTGGACGCAGGGGACCCAGTACTTC
CASSPWTQGTQYF
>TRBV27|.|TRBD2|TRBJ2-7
TGTGCCAGCAGAGGTGTGACTAGCGGGAGTTTCACCCACGAGCAGTACTTC
CASRGVTSGSFTHEQYF
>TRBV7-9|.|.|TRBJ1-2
TGTGCCAGCAGCTTATACGGGGGGCAAAGAGACTATGGCTACACCTTC
CASSLYGGQRDYGYTF
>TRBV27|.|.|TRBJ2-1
TGTGCCAGCAGGACAGGCCCACAGCGCTACAATGAGCAGTTCTTC
CASRTGPQRYNEQFF
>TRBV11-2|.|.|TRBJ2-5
TGTGCCAGCAGCTTAGATCGACAAGGGCGAGGTATTGAGGAGACCCAGTACTTC
CASSLDRQGRGIEETQYF
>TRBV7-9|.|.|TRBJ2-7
TGTGCCAGCAGCTTCCCCTCCGGGGAGGACGAGCAGTACTTC
CASSFPSGEDEQYF